This T cell receptor (beta chain) stems from a study of CXCR3-negative and CXCR3-positive naive CD8 T cells. The authors made the TRB cDNA libraries by 5' RACE using UMI labels. TCRdb re-called the 5' RACE reads and gives one entry per CDR3 protein, without DNA. The ten most abundant clones cover 0.8% of a sample with 50,000 to 65,000 distinct CDR3 sequences. Germline V lookup: CDR1 DFQATT, CDR2 SNEGSKA (reference sequence). The CDR3 consists of 14 residues. Findings and caveats of the study: Similar TRBV-TRBJ usage was seen in naive cells (both CXCR3-negative and CXCR3-positive), but memory cells differed. Naive CXCR3-positive cells had TRB CDR3s more hydrophobic than those of CXCR3-negative naive cells.

Regarding this clonotype: Its antigen is as yet unknown.

This chain joins TRBV20-1 and TRBJ2-5; without DNA, the TCRdb call of TRBD1 cannot be checked. The sample consisted of naive CXCR3+ CD8+ T cells from blood. Subset here: CD45RO-CCR7+CD27+CD95- naive CD8+ T cells expressing CXCR3 (TNR3+). This clonotype was obtained from a human donor in good health. Some clones in this sample may be carry-over from other donors' samples. CDR3 residues: CSAKLWGLGETQYF.